This T cell receptor beta chain is drawn from a study of blood T cell repertoires in COVID-19. About the study: In each case, the material was cDNA or gDNA derived from T cells, B-cell-depleted T cells, or PBMCs.

The count of this clone is one. In the original processing: Researchers report that nucleated cell counts were estimated from reference gene primer amplification. Assay: immunoSEQ multiplex PCR; the TCRdb copy retains only in-frame clones and omits some. The DNA was the basis for D and trimming; V, J and clone size are from that table. The data contain 250,000 to 350,000 clones, 75% to 90% of them singletons. The source material was peripheral blood. The receptor was isolated from a man aged 25-45 years with acute or convalescent COVID-19.

The CDR3 DNA reads TGTGCCAGTTCCGGGACACACGTCTACGAGCAGTACTTC. Protein product: CASSGTHVYEQYF. The gene calls are TRBV6-5 and TRBJ2-7; tentative D call: TRBD1 (6 bases). V was clipped by 9 bases and J by 3 bases, with 15 bases between them. In germline, CDR1 is MNHEY, CDR2 SVGAGI. There are 13 residues in the CDR3.